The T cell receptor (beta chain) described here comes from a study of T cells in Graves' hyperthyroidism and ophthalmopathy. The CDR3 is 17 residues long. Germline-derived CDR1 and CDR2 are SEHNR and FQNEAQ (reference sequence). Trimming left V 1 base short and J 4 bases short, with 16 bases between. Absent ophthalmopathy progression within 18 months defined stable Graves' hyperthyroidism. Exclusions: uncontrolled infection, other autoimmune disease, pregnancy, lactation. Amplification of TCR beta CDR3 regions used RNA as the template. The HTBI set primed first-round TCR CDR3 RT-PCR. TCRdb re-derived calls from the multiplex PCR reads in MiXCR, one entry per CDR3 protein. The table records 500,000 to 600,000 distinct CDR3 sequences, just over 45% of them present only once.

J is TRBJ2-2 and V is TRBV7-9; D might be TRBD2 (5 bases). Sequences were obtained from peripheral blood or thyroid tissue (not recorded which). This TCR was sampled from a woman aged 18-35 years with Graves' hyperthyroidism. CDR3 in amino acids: CASSLDPSTHITGELFF. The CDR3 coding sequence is TGTGCCAGCAGCTTAGATCCTAGCACACATATCACCGGGGAGCTGTTTTTT.